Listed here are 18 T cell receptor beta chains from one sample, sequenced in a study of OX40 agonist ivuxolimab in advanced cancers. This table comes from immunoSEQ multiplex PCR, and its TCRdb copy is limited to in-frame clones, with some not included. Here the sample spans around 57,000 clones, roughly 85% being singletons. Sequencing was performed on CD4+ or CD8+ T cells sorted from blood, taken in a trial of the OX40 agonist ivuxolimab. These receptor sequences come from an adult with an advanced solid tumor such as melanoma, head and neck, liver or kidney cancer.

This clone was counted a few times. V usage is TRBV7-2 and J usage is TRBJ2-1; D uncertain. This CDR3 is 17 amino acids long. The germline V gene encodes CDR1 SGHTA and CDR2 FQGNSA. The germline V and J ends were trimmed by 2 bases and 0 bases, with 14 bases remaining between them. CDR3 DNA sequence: TGTGCCAGCAGCTTAAGTCGTCAGCTCCGCTCCTACAATGAGCAGTTCTTC. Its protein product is CASSLSRQLRSYNEQFF.

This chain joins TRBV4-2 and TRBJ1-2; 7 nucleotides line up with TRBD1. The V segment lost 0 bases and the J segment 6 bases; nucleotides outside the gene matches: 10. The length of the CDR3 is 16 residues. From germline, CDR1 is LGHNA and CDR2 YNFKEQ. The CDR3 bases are TGTGCCAGCAGCCAAGAGTTGACAGGGCTAGTTCATGGCTACACCTTC. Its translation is CASSQELTGLVHGYTF.

CDR3 coding DNA: TGTGCCAGCAGACCACCGGACAGGGGCACTGAAGCTTTCTTT. As protein: CASRPPDRGTEAFF. This chain joins TRBV6-1 and TRBJ1-1; the match to TRBD1 covers 9 bases. The CDR3 length is 14 residues. J gave up 4 bases and V 6 bases, and 6 bases lay outside the gene matches. The germline gives CDR1 MNHNS, CDR2 SASEGT.

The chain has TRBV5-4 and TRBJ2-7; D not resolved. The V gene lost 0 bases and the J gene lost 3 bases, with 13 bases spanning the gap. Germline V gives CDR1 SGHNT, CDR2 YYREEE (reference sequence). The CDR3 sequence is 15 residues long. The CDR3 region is CASSLAGRLGYEQYF. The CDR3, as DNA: TGTGCCAGCAGCTTGGCGGGCCGCTTGGGCTACGAGCAGTACTTC.

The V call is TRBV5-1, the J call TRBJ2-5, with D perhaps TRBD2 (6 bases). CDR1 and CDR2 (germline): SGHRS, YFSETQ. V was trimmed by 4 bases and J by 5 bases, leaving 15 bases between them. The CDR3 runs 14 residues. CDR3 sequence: CASSVGGFGETQYF. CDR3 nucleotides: TGCGCCAGCAGCGTGGGGGGATTTGGGGAGACCCAGTACTTC.

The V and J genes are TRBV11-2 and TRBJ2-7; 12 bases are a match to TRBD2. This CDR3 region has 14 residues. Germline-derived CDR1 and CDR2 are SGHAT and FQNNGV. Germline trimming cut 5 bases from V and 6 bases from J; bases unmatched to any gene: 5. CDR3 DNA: TGTGCCAGCAGCCCGACTAGCGGGAGTCGCGAGCAGTACTTC. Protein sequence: CASSPTSGSREQYF.

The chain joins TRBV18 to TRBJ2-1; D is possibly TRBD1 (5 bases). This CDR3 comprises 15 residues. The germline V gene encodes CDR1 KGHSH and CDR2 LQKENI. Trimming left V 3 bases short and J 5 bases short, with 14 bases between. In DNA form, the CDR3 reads TGTGCCAGCTCACCGGGGCAGGGTTACGACAATGAGCAGTTCTTC. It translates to CASSPGQGYDNEQFF.

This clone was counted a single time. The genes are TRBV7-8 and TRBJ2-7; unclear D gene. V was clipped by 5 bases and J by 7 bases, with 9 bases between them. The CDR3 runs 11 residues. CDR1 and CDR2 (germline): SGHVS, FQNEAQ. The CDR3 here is CASSRYREQYF. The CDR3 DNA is TGTGCCAGCAGCCGATATAGGGAGCAGTACTTC. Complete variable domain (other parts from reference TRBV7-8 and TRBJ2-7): GAGVSQSPRYKVAKRGQDVALRCDPISGHVSLFWYQQALGQGPEFLTYFQNEAQLDKSGLPSDRFFAERPEGSVSTLKIQRTQQEDSAVYLCASSRYREQYFGPGTRLTVT.

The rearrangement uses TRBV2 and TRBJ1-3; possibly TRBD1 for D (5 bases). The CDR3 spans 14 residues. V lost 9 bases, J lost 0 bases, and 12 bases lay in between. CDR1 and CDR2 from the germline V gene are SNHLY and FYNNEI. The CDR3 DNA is TGTGCCAGTTCCCAGGGTACCTCTGGAAACACCATATATTTT. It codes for CASSQGTSGNTIYF.

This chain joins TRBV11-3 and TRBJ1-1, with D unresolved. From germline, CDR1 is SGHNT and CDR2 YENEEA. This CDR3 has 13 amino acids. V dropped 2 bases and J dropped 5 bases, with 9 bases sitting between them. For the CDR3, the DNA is TGTGCCAGCAGCTTAATTCGGGAAACTGAAGCTTTCTTT. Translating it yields CASSLIRETEAFF.

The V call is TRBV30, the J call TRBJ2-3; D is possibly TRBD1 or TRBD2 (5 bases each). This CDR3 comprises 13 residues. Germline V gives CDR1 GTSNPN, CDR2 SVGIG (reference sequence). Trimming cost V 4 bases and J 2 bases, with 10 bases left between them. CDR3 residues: CAWMVGTTDTQYF. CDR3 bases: TGTGCCTGGATGGTGGGGACCACAGATACGCAGTATTTT.

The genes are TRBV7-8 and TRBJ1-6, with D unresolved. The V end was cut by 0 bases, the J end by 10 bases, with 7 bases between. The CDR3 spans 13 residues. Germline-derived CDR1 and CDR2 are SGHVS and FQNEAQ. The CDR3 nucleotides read TGTGCCAGCAGCTTAGCCGGCGAGTCACCCCTCCACTTT. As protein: CASSLAGESPLHF.

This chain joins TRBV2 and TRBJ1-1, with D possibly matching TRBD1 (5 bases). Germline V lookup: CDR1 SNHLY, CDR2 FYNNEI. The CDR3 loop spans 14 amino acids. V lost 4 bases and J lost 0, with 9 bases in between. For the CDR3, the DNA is TGTGCCAGCAGTGCGGGGCTTATGAACACTGAAGCTTTCTTT. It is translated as CASSAGLMNTEAFF.

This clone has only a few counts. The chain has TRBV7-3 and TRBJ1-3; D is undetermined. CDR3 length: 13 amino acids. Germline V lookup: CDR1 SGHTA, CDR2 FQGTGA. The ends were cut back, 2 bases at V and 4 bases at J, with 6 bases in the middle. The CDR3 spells CASSLSHGNTIYF. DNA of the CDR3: TGTGCCAGCAGCTTATCACACGGAAACACCATATATTTT.

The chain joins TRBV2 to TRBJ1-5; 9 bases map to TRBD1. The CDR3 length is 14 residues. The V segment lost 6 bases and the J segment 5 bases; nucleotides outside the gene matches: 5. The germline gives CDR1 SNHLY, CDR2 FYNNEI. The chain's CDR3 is CASRMTGGDQPQHF. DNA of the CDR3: TGTGCCAGCAGGATGACAGGGGGGGATCAGCCCCAGCATTTT.

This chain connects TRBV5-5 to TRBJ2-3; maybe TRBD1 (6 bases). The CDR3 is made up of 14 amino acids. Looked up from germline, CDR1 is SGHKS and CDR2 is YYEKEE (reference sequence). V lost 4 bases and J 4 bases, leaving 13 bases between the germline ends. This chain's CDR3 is CASSRTQGPDTQYF. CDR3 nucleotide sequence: TGTGCCAGCAGCAGGACACAGGGCCCAGATACGCAGTATTTT.

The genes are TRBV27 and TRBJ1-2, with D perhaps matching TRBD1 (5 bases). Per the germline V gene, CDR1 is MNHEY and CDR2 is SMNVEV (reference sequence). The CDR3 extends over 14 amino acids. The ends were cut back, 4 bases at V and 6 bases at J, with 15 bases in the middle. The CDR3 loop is CASSSLGRVDGYTF. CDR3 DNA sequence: TGTGCCAGCAGTTCGCTTGGCAGGGTCGATGGCTACACCTTC.

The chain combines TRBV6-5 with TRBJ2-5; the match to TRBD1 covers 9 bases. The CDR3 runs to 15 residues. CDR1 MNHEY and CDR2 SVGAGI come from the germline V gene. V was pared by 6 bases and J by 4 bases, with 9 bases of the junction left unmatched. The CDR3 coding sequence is TGTGCCAGCAGCCTGGGACAGGGTGACCCAGAGACCCAGTACTTC. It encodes CASSLGQGDPETQYF.